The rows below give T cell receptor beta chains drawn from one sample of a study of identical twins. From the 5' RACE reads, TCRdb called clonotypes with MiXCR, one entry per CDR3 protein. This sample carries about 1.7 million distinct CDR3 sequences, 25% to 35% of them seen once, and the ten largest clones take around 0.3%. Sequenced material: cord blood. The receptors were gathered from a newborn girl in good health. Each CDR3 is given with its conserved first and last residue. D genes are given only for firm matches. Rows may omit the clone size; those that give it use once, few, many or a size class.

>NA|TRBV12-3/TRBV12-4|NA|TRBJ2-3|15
CASSLGGDMILTQYF
TGTGCCAGCAGTTTGGGAGGCGATATGATCCTTACGCAGTATTTT
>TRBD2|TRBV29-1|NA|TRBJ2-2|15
CSAGTSGSSVGELFF
TGCAGCGCCGGGACTAGCGGGAGTTCCGTCGGGGAGCTGTTTTTT
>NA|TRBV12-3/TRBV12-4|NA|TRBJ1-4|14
CASSFWQFPEKLFF
TGTGCCAGCAGTTTCTGGCAGTTCCCTGAAAAACTGTTTTTT
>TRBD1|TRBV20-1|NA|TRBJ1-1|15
CSARDQGASVTEAFF
TGCAGTGCTAGAGACCAGGGGGCTTCAGTCACTGAAGCTTTCTTT
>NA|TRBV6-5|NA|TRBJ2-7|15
CASTKDGSSYNEQYF
TGTGCCAGCACCAAGGATGGAAGCTCCTACAATGAGCAGTACTTC
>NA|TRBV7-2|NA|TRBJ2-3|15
CASSFVGFSTDTQYF
TGTGCCAGCAGCTTCGTGGGTTTTAGCACAGATACGCAGTATTTT
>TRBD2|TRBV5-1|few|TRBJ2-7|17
CASSPRTSGEFSYEQYF
TGCGCCAGCAGCCCCAGGACTAGCGGGGAATTTTCCTACGAGCAGTACTTC
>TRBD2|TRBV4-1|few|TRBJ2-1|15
CASSHLGLARNEQFF
TGCGCCAGCAGCCACCTCGGACTAGCCCGCAATGAGCAGTTCTTC
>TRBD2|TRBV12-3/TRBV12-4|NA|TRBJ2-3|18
CASSLARPASGTEDTQYF
TGTGCCAGCAGTTTAGCGCGTCCGGCTAGCGGGACGGAAGATACGCAGTATTTT
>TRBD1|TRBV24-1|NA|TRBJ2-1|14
CATSDGTGGHEQFF
TGTGCCACCAGTGATGGGACAGGGGGTCACGAGCAGTTCTTC
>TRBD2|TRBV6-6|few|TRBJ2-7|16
CASRVSGGPGTYEQYF
TGTGCCAGCAGGGTTAGCGGGGGTCCGGGGACCTACGAGCAGTACTTC
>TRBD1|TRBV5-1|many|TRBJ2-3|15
CASSLDRGGTDTQYF
TGCGCCAGCAGCTTGGACAGGGGTGGCACAGATACGCAGTATTTT
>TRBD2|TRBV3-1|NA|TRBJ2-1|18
CASSQAGLVPLSQETQFF
TGTGCCAGCAGCCAAGCTGGACTAGTTCCCCTCTCACAAGAGACCCAGTTCTTC
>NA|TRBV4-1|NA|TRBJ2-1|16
CASSQYSGLGGDEQFF
TGCGCCAGCAGCCAATACTCGGGTTTAGGCGGTGATGAGCAGTTCTTC